This entry lists 11 T cell receptor beta chains sequenced from one sample in a study of early T cells in non-severe SARS-CoV-2 infection. TCRdb used MiXCR to reprocess the 5' RACE reads, holding one entry per CDR3 protein. Of about 66,000 distinct CDR3 sequences listed, around 20% were seen once; the top ten hold roughly 10%. The source material was whole blood, sampled at baseline. These receptors came from an adult who was a healthcare worker with PCR-confirmed SARS-CoV-2 infection or an uninfected control (not recorded which).

Here the CDR3 reads CASSLGTETQYF. For the CDR3, the DNA is TGTGCCAGCAGCTTAGGGACGGAGACCCAGTACTTC. The chain couples TRBV7-9 to TRBJ2-5; D is uncertain. Per germline, CDR1 SEHNR and CDR2 FQNEAQ (reference sequence). This CDR3 region has 12 residues. The V end was cut by 1 base, the J end by 5 bases, with 5 bases between.

In its sample, this clonotype was seen a few times. This sequence joins TRBV7-8 and TRBJ2-5; D might be TRBD2 (5 bases). There are 15 residues in the CDR3. The germline V gene has CDR1 SGHVS and CDR2 FQNEAQ. V dropped 2 bases and J dropped 7 bases, with 17 bases sitting between them. The CDR3 DNA reads TGTGCCAGCAGCTTATTACTACCCCGCGAGGGGACCCAGTACTTC. This encodes CASSLLLPREGTQYF.

This clonotype appeared many times. V gene TRBV27 combines with J gene TRBJ1-1; no definite D call. Germline V gene sequence: CDR1 MNHEY, CDR2 SMNVEV (reference sequence). Trimming took 2 bases from V and 1 from J, leaving 5 bases between them. The CDR3 runs to 13 residues. The CDR3 loop reads CASSLIPNTEAFF. In DNA form, the CDR3 reads TGTGCCAGCAGTTTAATCCCGAACACTGAAGCTTTCTTT.

This sequence joins TRBV12-5 and TRBJ2-1; 12 bases line up with TRBD2. CDR3 length equals 16 residues. Germline CDR1 and CDR2: LGHNT and FRNRAP. J was trimmed by 4 bases and V by 6 bases; bases with no gene match: 7. This CDR3 reads CASGPRTSGNYNEQFF. CDR3 DNA sequence: TGTGCTAGTGGCCCAAGGACTAGCGGGAATTACAATGAGCAGTTCTTC.

This clonotype was found a few times. V usage is TRBV3-1 and J usage is TRBJ1-4; D gene uncertain. V lost 1 base and J lost 7, with 10 bases in between. This CDR3 contains 14 residues. The V gene's germline CDR1 is LGHDT and CDR2 YNNKEL (reference sequence). Written as DNA, the CDR3 is TGTGCCAGCAGCCAAGGGGGAGGAGGTGAAAAACTGTTTTTT. This translates into CASSQGGGGEKLFF. The full variable domain, with the rest looked up from reference TRBV3-1 and TRBJ1-4, is DTAVSQTPKYLVTQMGNDKSIKCEQNLGHDTMYWYKQDSKKFLKIMFSYNNKELIINETVPNRFSPKSPDKAHLNLHINSLELGDSAVYFCASSQGGGGEKLFFGSGTQLSVL.

This clonotype was seen a few times. An end of the junction differs from the germline gene, which may be a read error. The chain employs TRBV11-2 and TRBJ2-3; D tentatively fits TRBD1 or TRBD2 (5 bases each). This CDR3 contains 16 residues. Germline CDR1 SGHAT, CDR2 FQNNGV. CDR3 region: CASSLEGYTSTDTQYF. In nucleotides, the CDR3 is TGTGCCAGCAGCCTAGAGGGGTACACTAGCACAGATACGCAGTATTTT.

V gene TRBV11-2 combines with J gene TRBJ2-3; TRBD2 agrees at 9 bases. The trim removed 2 bases at V and 5 bases at J, leaving 5 bases unmatched. The CDR3 spans 15 residues. Germline V gives CDR1 SGHAT, CDR2 FQNNGV. The chain's CDR3 is CASSLWREGLDTQYF. CDR3 sequence (DNA): TGTGCCAGCAGCTTATGGCGGGAGGGCCTAGATACGCAGTATTTT.

The genes are TRBV3-1 and TRBJ2-1; no clear D gene. There are 16 residues in the CDR3. Looked up from germline, CDR1 is LGHDT and CDR2 is YNNKEL (reference sequence). V was pared by 0 bases and J by 0 bases, with 9 bases between. The chain's CDR3 is CASSQDGQSSYNEQFF. In DNA form, the CDR3 reads TGTGCCAGCAGCCAAGATGGGCAGAGCTCCTACAATGAGCAGTTCTTC.

There are many counts of this clonotype. J is TRBJ2-2 and V is TRBV2; tentatively, D is TRBD2 (6 bases). This CDR3 comprises 15 residues. Germline V lookup: CDR1 SNHLY, CDR2 FYNNEI. Trimming pared 3 bases from V and 3 bases from J, leaving 11 bases between. In DNA form, the CDR3 reads TGTGCCAGCAGTGACTTACTAGCCGACACCGGGGAGCTGTTTTTT. Translation: CASSDLLADTGELFF. Supplemented by reference TRBV2 and TRBJ2-2, the full variable domain reads EPEVTQTPSHQVTQMGQEVILRCVPISNHLYFYWYRQILGQKVEFLVSFYNNEISEKSEIFDDQFSVERPDGSNFTLKIRSTKLEDSAMYFCASSDLLADTGELFFGEGSRLTVL.

The V gene is TRBV12-2, the J gene TRBJ2-7; the table's D call, TRBD2, has no DNA check behind it. TRBV12-2 is labeled a pseudogene. This CDR3 has 14 residues. This CDR3 is CASRAVEAAYEQYF. For the CDR3, the DNA is TGTGCAAGTCGCGCCGTGGAGGCTGCCTACGAGCAGTACTTC.

This clonotype was counted only a few times. The chain recombines TRBV6-1 with TRBJ2-7; 16 bases map to TRBD2. The V segment lost 6 bases and the J segment 7 bases; nucleotides outside the gene matches: 6. The CDR3 loop spans 15 amino acids. Germline V gene data show CDR1 as MNHNS and CDR2 as SASEGT. This chain's CDR3 is CASRPGTSGRGEQYF. CDR3 DNA: TGTGCCAGCAGGCCTGGGACTAGCGGGAGGGGGGAGCAGTACTTC.